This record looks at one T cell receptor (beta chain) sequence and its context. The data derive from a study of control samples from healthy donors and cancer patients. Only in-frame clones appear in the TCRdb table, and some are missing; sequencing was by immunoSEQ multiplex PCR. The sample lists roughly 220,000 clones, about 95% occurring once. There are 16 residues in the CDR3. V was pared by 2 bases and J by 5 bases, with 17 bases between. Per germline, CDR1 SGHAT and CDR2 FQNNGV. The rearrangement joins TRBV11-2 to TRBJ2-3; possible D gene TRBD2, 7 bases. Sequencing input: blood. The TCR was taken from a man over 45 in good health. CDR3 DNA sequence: TGTGCCAGCAGCTTATCCCCTGCGCGGGGGCAAGATACGCAGTATTTT. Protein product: CASSLSPARGQDTQYF.